The sequence of this T cell receptor (beta chain) was determined in a study of T cell changes during pregnancy in multiple sclerosis. Clones were read by immunoSEQ multiplex PCR, and TCRdb kept only the in-frame ones, dropping some. The sample carries roughly 100,000 clones, about 90% recorded once. The germline V gene encodes CDR1 LNHDA and CDR2 SQIVND (reference sequence). The ends were cut back, 0 bases at V and 0 bases at J, with 14 bases in the middle. The CDR3 totals 17 residues. The sample here was peripheral blood, taken before pregnancy. The rearrangement joins TRBV19 to TRBJ1-1, with D uncertain. This clonotype was sampled from a female donor with multiple sclerosis, enrolled in a pregnancy study. The CDR3 DNA sequence: TGTGCCAGTAGTATAGATCTAGAGACCGGAATGAACACTGAAGCTTTCTTT. It yields the protein CASSIDLETGMNTEAFF.